Listed below are T cell receptor beta chains from one sample, sequenced in a study of response to subunit inactivated influenza vaccine. Each CDR3 protein gets one entry after TCRdb re-called the RT-PCR reads with MiXCR. The sample carries about 620,000 distinct CDR3 sequences, about 12% recorded once. Sequencing used PBMCs from blood, obtained on the day of vaccination. All receptors derive from a man aged 45-65 years who received an inactivated influenza vaccine. The CDR3 runs from the conserved cysteine through the conserved F or W. The D gene is left open where the match is weak. Clone size is stated in some rows and not others, as once, few, many or a class when expanded.

d_call,v_call,clone_size,j_call,cdr3_nt,cdr3_aa
.,TRBV15,.,TRBJ2-6,TGTGCCACCAGCAGAGATGGGAAGGGGGAATCTGGGGCCAACGTCCTGACTTTC,CATSRDGKGESGANVLTF
.,TRBV14,.,TRBJ2-5,TGTGCCAGCAGCCAAGTAAGACAGAGCATCCAAGAGACCCAGTACTTC,CASSQVRQSIQETQYF
TRBD1,TRBV6-5,few,TRBJ2-6,TGTGCCAGCAGTCTACCGGGACAGGGGGCTTCTGGGGCCAACGTCCTGACTTTC,CASSLPGQGASGANVLTF
.,TRBV4-2,.,TRBJ2-3,TGTGCCAGCAGCCAGCCGGGGACCAGTCCGGGGTATTTT,CASSQPGTSPGYF
.,TRBV7-9,many,TRBJ1-3,TGTGCCAGCAGCTTAGAAACAGTCTCTGGAAACACCATATATTTT,CASSLETVSGNTIYF
.,TRBV10-3,many,TRBJ1-2,TGTGCCATCAGTGACTCATCCGGACGGACTAACTATGGCTACACCTTC,CAISDSSGRTNYGYTF
.,TRBV7-9,few,TRBJ1-1,TGTGCCAGCAGCCCTGGGGGCAGTATGAACACTGAAGCTTTCTTT,CASSPGGSMNTEAFF
.,TRBV5-1,many,TRBJ2-1,TGCGCCAGCAGCTTGGGGGCACCGAATGAGCAGTTCTTC,CASSLGAPNEQFF
TRBD1,TRBV12-3/TRBV12-4,.,TRBJ2-6,TGTGCCAGCAGTGAAGAGACAGGGGGGAATTCTGGGGCCAACGTCCTGACTTTC,CASSEETGGNSGANVLTF
TRBD2,TRBV10-3,few,TRBJ2-5,TGTGCCATCAGTCCCGGGACTAGCGAAGAGACCCAGTACTTC,CAISPGTSEETQYF
.,TRBV6-1,.,TRBJ1-4,TGTGCCAGCAAGCCTCTCAGCATTAATGAAAAACTGTTTTTT,CASKPLSINEKLFF
TRBD2,TRBV7-9,.,TRBJ2-1,TGTGCCAGCAGCGCAAGACTAGCTTGGAATGAGCAGTTCTTC,CASSARLAWNEQFF
.,TRBV20-1,few,TRBJ2-3,TGCAGTGCTAGCAGGGCACCCAGGGATACGCAGTATTTT,CSASRAPRDTQYF
TRBD2,TRBV14,.,TRBJ2-5,TGTGCCAGCAGCCCTGGGCTAGCGGGGGCCGGGGAAGAGACCCAGTACTTC,CASSPGLAGAGEETQYF
TRBD1,TRBV20-1,few,TRBJ2-7,TGCAGTGCTAGGGGGGAGACAGGGGTCGAGCAGTACTTC,CSARGETGVEQYF
.,TRBV20-1,.,TRBJ2-7,TGCAGTGCCTCAGTGTTTAGTTTAAACTACGAGCAGTACTTC,CSASVFSLNYEQYF
TRBD1,TRBV4-2,few,TRBJ2-1,TGTGCCAGCAGCCAGCCACGACAGGGGCGCTCGGGGTACAATGAGCAGTTCTTC,CASSQPRQGRSGYNEQFF
.,TRBV5-1,.,TRBJ2-3,TGCGCCAGCAGCTTGGAGGGCCGGTCAGATACGCAGTATTTT,CASSLEGRSDTQYF
.,TRBV10-3,many,TRBJ2-7,TGTGCCATCAGTCAAGGGTCCATCTACGAGCAGTACTTC,CAISQGSIYEQYF
.,TRBV7-2,.,TRBJ1-4,TGTGCCAGCAGCCTTTCGTTACAGTCCAAACTGTTTTTT,CASSLSLQSKLFF
.,TRBV10-3,many,TRBJ2-5,TGTGCCATCAGCGCTCGTGGGACGGACATAGAGACCCAGTACTTC,CAISARGTDIETQYF
.,TRBV12-3/TRBV12-4,.,TRBJ2-1,TGTGCCAGCAGTCCCACTAGAGCCTACAATGAGCAGTTCTTC,CASSPTRAYNEQFF
TRBD1,TRBV20-1,.,TRBJ2-1,TGCAGTGCTGGGGACAGGGGCTACTACAATGAGCAGTTCTTC,CSAGDRGYYNEQFF
TRBD2,TRBV5-1,few,TRBJ2-3,TGCGCCAGCAGCCCCCAGCGGGGGAGCACAGATACGCAGTATTTT,CASSPQRGSTDTQYF
TRBD1,TRBV5-1,many,TRBJ2-1,TGCGCCAGCAGCGGGACAGCCAGCTCCTACAATGAGCAGTTCTTC,CASSGTASSYNEQFF
TRBD2,TRBV11-1,many,TRBJ2-1,TGTGCCAGCAGCCCCCCCGGCGGGACTAGCGGGGGGGTCTACAATGAGCAGTTCTTC,CASSPPGGTSGGVYNEQFF
TRBD1,TRBV7-3,.,TRBJ2-5,TGTGCCAGCAGCAGGACAGGACAAATTGGGGAGACCCAGTACTTC,CASSRTGQIGETQYF
TRBD2,TRBV14,few,TRBJ2-1,TGTGCCAGCAGCCATTCCCGGGACTACTCCTACAATGAGCAGTTCTTC,CASSHSRDYSYNEQFF
.,TRBV6-1,many,TRBJ1-5,TGTGCCAGCAGCCCGTTGGGGGTGGGAGGCAATCAGCCCCAGCATTTT,CASSPLGVGGNQPQHF
.,TRBV7-8,.,TRBJ2-3,TGTGCCAGCAGCTTAGGTTTGGGTAGAGGAGATACGCAGTATTTT,CASSLGLGRGDTQYF
.,TRBV4-3,many,TRBJ1-5,TGCGCCAGCAGCCAGGGTCGTGGTCAGCCCCAGCATTTT,CASSQGRGQPQHF
TRBD2,TRBV7-6,few,TRBJ2-5,TGTGCCAGCGCAATGAAGGCGGGAGGCGAGACCCAGTACTTC,CASAMKAGGETQYF
.,TRBV27,few,TRBJ1-2,TGTGCCAGCGCCGGGGGAGGTTATGGCTACACCTTC,CASAGGGYGYTF
TRBD1,TRBV12-3/TRBV12-4,.,TRBJ2-7,TGTGCCAGCAGTTCCAGGGGGCCTTTAGGCTCCTACGAGCAGTACTTC,CASSSRGPLGSYEQYF
TRBD1,TRBV28,.,TRBJ2-7,TGTGCCAGCAGGGGGGACAGGGCTTTACTCTTTACCTACGAGCAGAACTTC,CASRGDRALLFTYEQNF
TRBD1,TRBV12-3/TRBV12-4,many,TRBJ2-2,TGTGCCAGCGGGGGACAGGGCCCCGGTGCGGAGCTGTTTTTT,CASGGQGPGAELFF
.,TRBV28,few,TRBJ1-2,TGTGCCAGCAGTCCCCCCCCTTACCGGACCCGATATAACTATGGCTACACCTTC,CASSPPPYRTRYNYGYTF
.,TRBV18,.,TRBJ1-3,TGTGCCAGCTCACTGGACCGGGGACCGACTGGAAACACCATATATTTT,CASSLDRGPTGNTIYF
.,TRBV20-1,few,TRBJ2-3,TGCAGTGCTAGAGATTGGGAACAGGGCGGCACAGATACGCAGTATTTT,CSARDWEQGGTDTQYF
TRBD1,TRBV6-5,few,TRBJ1-6,TGTGCCAGCAGTTACTTTGGGGACAGTAATAATTCACCCCTCCACTTT,CASSYFGDSNNSPLHF
.,TRBV5-1,few,TRBJ2-2,TGCGCCAGCAGCTTGAACAGGGCTGCGAACACCGGGGAGCTGTTTTTT,CASSLNRAANTGELFF
TRBD2,TRBV5-1,.,TRBJ2-1,TGCGCCAGCAATCCGGGACTAGCAACTTGGGAGCAGTTCTTC,CASNPGLATWEQFF
.,TRBV25-1,.,TRBJ1-2,TGTGCCAGCAGTGAATCGACAGCTTATGGCTACACCTTC,CASSESTAYGYTF
.,TRBV2,many,TRBJ2-3,TGTGCCAGCAGTGTAGACTACGATACGCAGTATTTT,CASSVDYDTQYF
TRBD1,TRBV10-3,few,TRBJ2-3,TGTGCCATCAGTGAGTCCGGGACAGGCAGCACAGATACGCAGTATTTT,CAISESGTGSTDTQYF